What follows is one T cell receptor (beta chain) and its context. In germline, CDR1 is GTSNPN, CDR2 SVGIG (reference sequence). V shed 0 bases and J shed 5 bases, with 10 bases lying between them. The CDR3 is 13 residues long. Authors' methods: It was from reference gene primer amplification that nucleated cell counts were estimated. Here immunoSEQ multiplex PCR was the method, and the copy in TCRdb shows in-frame clones only, minus some. Clonal size and the V and J genes are those of that table, whereas D and trimming came from the DNA. Of 50,000 to 60,000 clones in the sample, 90% were seen once. This sample is drawn from a study of blood T cell repertoires in COVID-19. On the study more broadly: PBMCs, B-cell-depleted T cells, or T cells were the source of the cDNA or gDNA that made up the material.

Sequenced sample: peripheral blood. This clonotype was obtained from a woman of 80 years or more with acute or convalescent COVID-19. The chain has TRBV30 and TRBJ1-2, with D unresolved. This CDR3 reads CAWSVTLSYGYTF. The CDR3 DNA reads as TGTGCCTGGAGTGTGACTTTATCATATGGCTACACCTTC.